These 31 T cell receptor beta chains originate from one sample sequenced in a study of blood T cells in healthy people across ages. Primers used in a second PCR of roughly 7 to 12 cycles were a sample-barcoded 5' primer and a J-beta primer mix. TCRdb re-derived calls from the 5' RACE reads in MiXCR, one entry per CDR3 protein. The data show roughly 800,000 distinct CDR3 sequences, 25% seen once. The same specimen was also included in a second study, on T cells of mothers and their children.

The sample was blood. Receptor source: a boy younger than 18 in good health.

This clonotype was counted between two and nine times. This chain links TRBV4-2 with TRBJ1-1; unclear D gene. V was shortened by 0 bases and J by 2 bases, with 7 bases between the two germline ends. CDR1 LGHNA and CDR2 YNFKEQ come from the germline V gene. CDR3 length: 14 residues. CDR3 bases: TGTGCCAGCAGCCAAGAGGCCCGAAACACTGAAGCTTTCTTT. Amino acid sequence: CASSQEARNTEAFF.

This clonotype was counted a few times. The gene calls are TRBV3-1 and TRBJ1-2; D not resolved. The ends were cut back, 4 bases at V and 0 bases at J, with 15 bases in the middle. Germline V lookup: CDR1 LGHDT, CDR2 YNNKEL (reference sequence). The length of the CDR3 is 16 residues. The DNA of the CDR3 is TGTGCCAGCAGCCCTTCCCGACGCCTGACTAACTATGGCTACACCTTC. It codes for CASSPSRRLTNYGYTF.

The chain has TRBV20-1 and TRBJ2-4; 8 bases are shared with TRBD1. After removal of 0 bases from V and 0 bases from J, the junction contained 4 bases not matched to a gene. The CDR3 sequence is 16 residues long. The germline gives CDR1 DFQATT, CDR2 SNEGSKA (reference sequence). The CDR3 sequence: CSARDRDRLAKNIQYF. The CDR3 coding sequence is TGCAGTGCTAGAGATAGGGACAGGCTAGCCAAAAACATTCAGTACTTC.

This clonotype was counted only a few times. The chain uses TRBV29-1 and TRBJ2-5, with 9 bases identical to TRBD1. This CDR3 region has 13 residues. Germline V gene sequence: CDR1 SQVTM, CDR2 ANQGSEA. Trimming took 7 bases from V and 5 from J; bases not matched to a gene: 8. CDR3 DNA: TGCAGCGGAAAACGACAGGGGGTGGAGACCCAGTACTTC. Amino acid sequence: CSGKRQGVETQYF.

This clonotype came up a few times. This sequence joins TRBV3-1 and TRBJ2-5; the D is unclear. The CDR3 length is 14 residues. Trimming left V 3 bases short and J 5 bases short, with 13 bases between. From germline, CDR1 is LGHDT and CDR2 YNNKEL (reference sequence). The CDR3 sequence is CASSHVLQPETQYF. CDR3 in DNA: TGTGCCAGCAGCCACGTCCTCCAACCGGAGACCCAGTACTTC.

V usage is TRBV28 and J usage is TRBJ2-5; D not resolved. From germline, CDR1 is MDHEN and CDR2 SYDVKM. The CDR3 length is 14 residues. V dropped 5 bases and J dropped 3 bases, with 13 bases sitting between them. CDR3 protein: CASSPRGHEETQYF. In DNA form, the CDR3 reads TGTGCCAGCAGTCCCCGTGGGCATGAAGAGACCCAGTACTTC.

This clonotype has just a few counts. The chain has TRBV20-1 and TRBJ2-5; D gene uncertain. V gave up 1 base and J gave up 2 bases, with 11 bases separating them. Per germline, CDR1 DFQATT and CDR2 SNEGSKA (reference sequence). There are 14 residues in the CDR3. CDR3: CSARGNWGQETQYF. For the CDR3, the DNA is TGCAGTGCTAGAGGCAACTGGGGACAAGAGACCCAGTACTTC.

This chain connects TRBV28 to TRBJ2-3; the D gene is possibly TRBD2 (7 bases). Trimming removed 3 bases at V and 2 bases at J, with 15 bases between. This CDR3 has 16 residues. Germline CDR1 is MDHEN and CDR2 is SYDVKM. CDR3 loop: CASSFAGGRLTDTQYF. The CDR3 region has the DNA TGTGCCAGCAGTTTCGCCGGGGGGCGACTCACAGATACGCAGTATTTT.

V and J are TRBV4-3 and TRBJ1-1; no definite D call. CDR1 and CDR2 from the germline V gene are LGHNA and YSLEER. V lost 1 base and J lost 0, with 6 bases in between. This CDR3 is 14 amino acids long. CDR3 residues: CASSQGVMNTEAFF. CDR3 sequence (DNA): TGCGCCAGCAGCCAAGGTGTCATGAACACTGAAGCTTTCTTT.

The gene calls are TRBV9 and TRBJ2-2, with no clear D. Deletions cut 0 bases from V and 2 bases from J, with 11 bases between. This CDR3 comprises 16 residues. Germline V gives CDR1 SGDLS, CDR2 YYNGEE. The CDR3 protein is CASSVGGNPNTGELFF. The CDR3 nucleotides are TGTGCCAGCAGCGTAGGGGGAAACCCTAACACCGGGGAGCTGTTTTTT.

This clonotype has only a few counts. The rearrangement uses TRBV6-6 and TRBJ2-5, with a weak D call TRBD2 (5 bases). The ends were cut back, 7 bases at V and 5 bases at J, with 17 bases in the middle. The CDR3 runs to 14 residues. Germline V lookup: CDR1 MNHNY, CDR2 SVGAGI (reference sequence). The CDR3 bases are TGTGCCAGCACCGAGGACTTAGTAGTGGAGACCCAGTACTTC. Its translation is CASTEDLVVETQYF.

The genes are TRBV5-1 and TRBJ2-7; D remains ambiguous. The CDR3 has 18 amino acids. Germline loops: CDR1 SGHRS, CDR2 YFSETQ. V lost 8 bases and J 2 bases, leaving 29 bases between the germline ends. CDR3 DNA sequence: TGCGCCAGTTGTATCGGCGCCTCTGTCTCGATTGGGGCCTACGAGCAGTACTTC. Amino acid sequence: CASCIGASVSIGAYEQYF.

This clonotype was seen a few times. The chain is built from TRBV29-1 and TRBJ2-5; 7 bases are a match to TRBD2. Per the germline V gene, CDR1 is SQVTM and CDR2 is ANQGSEA. CDR3 length equals 13 residues. The ends lost 3 bases at V and 4 bases at J; junction bases unmatched: 5. The CDR3 DNA is TGCAGCGTTGATGGGAGGGGTGGAGAGACCCAGTACTTC. It yields the protein CSVDGRGGETQYF.

This clonotype was picked up a small number of times. V usage is TRBV28 and J usage is TRBJ2-7; TRBD2 is a possible D gene (5 bases). Trimming cost V 7 bases and J 2 bases, with 18 bases left between them. Germline values: CDR1 MDHEN, CDR2 SYDVKM. The CDR3 covers 15 residues. The CDR3 DNA reads as TGTGCCAGCAACACTCGGGATAACCCAACCTACGAGCAGTACTTC. This codes for CASNTRDNPTYEQYF.

As concerns this clonotype: The germline gene is not matched at one end of the junction; a read error may be the cause. V usage is TRBV2 and J usage is TRBJ1-2; D uncertain. The germline gives CDR1 SNHLY, CDR2 FYNNEI. This CDR3 comprises 15 residues. CDR3 in amino acids: CASSEARRDHYGSTF. The CDR3 DNA follows: TGTGCCAGCAGTGAAGCTCGCAGAGACCACTATGGCTCCACCTTC.

This clonotype was counted between two and nine times. The chain links TRBV7-9 to TRBJ1-6; weak D call: TRBD1 (6 bases). The V and J ends lost 4 bases and 3 bases respectively, with 13 bases between them. This CDR3 is 16 amino acids long. Germline V CDR1 and CDR2: SEHNR, FQNEAQ (reference sequence). The CDR3 DNA is TGTGCCAGCAGCTCTCATACAGGGAACTATAATTCACCCCTCCACTTT. Translation gives CASSSHTGNYNSPLHF.

V and J are TRBV4-3 and TRBJ2-1; D remains unclear. The CDR3 contains 19 residues. In germline, CDR1 is LGHNA, CDR2 YSLEER. The V gene lost 0 bases and the J gene lost 4 bases, with 22 bases spanning the gap. The CDR3 loop is CASSQDSLVNANEYNEQFF. DNA of the CDR3: TGCGCCAGCAGCCAAGATAGCCTAGTGAACGCCAACGAATACAATGAGCAGTTCTTC.

The chain joins TRBV5-5 to TRBJ2-5, with D possibly being TRBD1 (6 bases). The germline V and J ends were trimmed by 5 bases and 2 bases, with 19 bases remaining between them. Looked up from germline, CDR1 is SGHKS and CDR2 is YYEKEE (reference sequence). The CDR3 covers 16 residues. DNA of the CDR3: TGTGCCAGCAGACTACTACAGGGTACTATGCAAGAGACCCAGTACTTC. It is translated as CASRLLQGTMQETQYF. Full variable domain (remainder filled in from reference TRBV5-5 and TRBJ2-5): DAGVTQSPTHLIKTRGQQVTLRCSPISGHKSVSWYQQVLGQGPQFIFQYYEKEERGRGNFPDRFSARQFPNYSSELNVNALLLGDSALYLCASRLLQGTMQETQYFGPGTRLLVL.

This clonotype was detected ten times or more. In nucleotides, the CDR3 is TGTGCCAGCAGCCCGGACATTTCCTACGAGCAGTACTTC. It encodes CASSPDISYEQYF. The chain couples TRBV27 to TRBJ2-7; D possibly corresponds to TRBD1 (5 bases). Germline V gives CDR1 MNHEY, CDR2 SMNVEV (reference sequence). Trimming took off 6 bases at V and 1 base at J, with 10 bases between the two ends. The CDR3 totals 13 residues.

This clonotype was detected a few times. The V gene is TRBV9, the J gene TRBJ2-7; 9 bases fit TRBD1. TRBJ2-1 matches the DNA end more closely, so the J call is doubtful. The CDR3 is made up of 16 amino acids. Germline CDR1 reads SGDLS; CDR2 reads YYNGEE. CDR3 amino acids: CASSSGIGTGFNEQFF. In DNA, the CDR3 is TGTGCCAGCAGCTCAGGCATCGGGACAGGGTTTAATGAGCAGTTCTTC.

The V and J genes are TRBV20-1 and TRBJ2-1; a weak D match, TRBD2 (6 bases). V lost 3 bases, J lost 13 bases, and 19 bases lay in between. Looked up from germline, CDR1 is DFQATT and CDR2 is SNEGSKA (reference sequence). The CDR3 sequence is 13 residues long. This CDR3 is CSARVPAGSIQFF. CDR3 DNA sequence: TGCAGTGCTAGGGTTCCAGCGGGTAGTATCCAGTTCTTC.

The chain is built from TRBV6-1 and TRBJ2-3, with 8 bases that match TRBD1. Germline CDR1 reads MNHNS; CDR2 reads SASEGT. This CDR3 is 14 amino acids long. The trim removed 6 bases at V and 2 bases at J, leaving 4 bases unmatched. The CDR3 DNA is TGTGCCAGCAGCAGGGGGCTTGACACAGATACGCAGTATTTT. Protein sequence: CASSRGLDTDTQYF.

This clonotype was counted between two and nine times. This sequence joins TRBV2 and TRBJ2-1; no clear D. Germline V gene lookup returns CDR1 SNHLY and CDR2 FYNNEI. Trimming took 2 bases from V and 9 from J, leaving 11 bases between them. This CDR3 is built from 13 residues. CDR3 protein: CASSEKRNGEQFF. CDR3 bases: TGTGCCAGCAGTGAAAAGCGTAACGGTGAGCAGTTCTTC.

This clonotype was counted only a few times. The V and J genes are TRBV29-1 and TRBJ2-1, with 16 bases aligning to TRBD2. The V segment lost 7 bases and the J segment 0 bases; nucleotides outside the gene matches: 9. Germline CDR1 is SQVTM and CDR2 is ANQGSEA. CDR3 length: 18 amino acids. The CDR3 bases are TGCAGCGCAATTCTCGGGACTAGCGGGAGGGGCTCCTACAATGAGCAGTTCTTC. It translates to CSAILGTSGRGSYNEQFF.

The J gene is TRBJ2-7, the V gene TRBV18, with D perhaps matching TRBD1 (6 bases). There are 13 residues in the CDR3. Per germline, CDR1 KGHSH and CDR2 LQKENI. The V end was cut by 3 bases, the J end by 2 bases, with 8 bases between. The CDR3 nucleotides read TGTGCCAGCTCACCGGACAGTGCCTACGAGCAGTACTTC. Protein product: CASSPDSAYEQYF.

This sequence joins TRBV28 and TRBJ2-7; D unclear. V lost 1 base and J lost 5, with 12 bases in between. This CDR3 region has 14 residues. Germline V lookup: CDR1 MDHEN, CDR2 SYDVKM. The CDR3 here is CASSLLGERHEQYF. In DNA form, the CDR3 reads TGTGCCAGCAGTTTATTAGGAGAGAGGCACGAGCAGTACTTC.

The chain couples TRBV20-1 to TRBJ2-1; TRBD2 matches 8 bases. Germline CDR1 DFQATT, CDR2 SNEGSKA (reference sequence). This CDR3 region has 13 residues. In DNA, the CDR3 is TGCAGCGAGGGGACTAGAGGCTACAATGAGCAGTTCTTC. Its translation is CSEGTRGYNEQFF.

The V call is TRBV12-3 or TRBV12-4, the J call TRBJ1-1; possibly TRBD1 for D (5 bases). Trimming took 6 bases from V and 5 from J, leaving 16 bases between them. The CDR3 is made up of 14 amino acids. The CDR3 reads CASRPFRERTEAFF. Written as DNA, the CDR3 is TGTGCCAGCAGGCCCTTCAGGGAGCGGACTGAAGCTTTCTTT.

In this sample, this clonotype turned up a few times. V and J are TRBV5-1 and TRBJ2-3; 11 bases are shared with TRBD2. The CDR3 is made up of 17 amino acids. Germline V gene lookup returns CDR1 SGHRS and CDR2 YFSETQ. Losses at the gene ends were 0 bases for V and 1 base for J; bases not matched to a gene: 4. The CDR3: CASSLDPGLAGTDTQYF. In DNA, the CDR3 is TGCGCCAGCAGCTTGGACCCGGGACTAGCGGGCACAGATACGCAGTATTTT.

Only a few counts were recorded for this clonotype. The rearrangement joins TRBV4-3 to TRBJ1-2; tentatively, D is TRBD1 (6 bases). The CDR3 contains 14 residues. V was trimmed by 2 bases and J by 4 bases, leaving 11 bases between them. The germline V gene has CDR1 LGHNA and CDR2 YSLEER. CDR3 protein: CASSQLQGIYGYTF. CDR3 sequence (DNA): TGCGCCAGCAGCCAACTACAGGGTATCTATGGCTACACCTTC.

This clonotype was observed a handful of times. The chain couples TRBV18 to TRBJ2-5, with 8 nucleotides matching TRBD2. This CDR3 has 14 residues. V trimming: 2 bases; J trimming: 4 bases; junction bases outside the gene matches: 3. In germline, CDR1 is KGHSH, CDR2 LQKENI. DNA of the CDR3: TGTGCCAGCTCACCAGTAACTAGCGGAGAGACCCAGTACTTC. It codes for CASSPVTSGETQYF. The full variable domain, in which reference TRBV18 and TRBJ2-5 provide the parts outside the CDR3, is NAGVMQNPRHLVRRRGQEARLRCSPMKGHSHVYWYRQLPEEGLKFMVYLQKENIIDESGMPKERFSAEFPKEGPSILRIQQVVRGDSAAYFCASSPVTSGETQYFGPGTRLLVL.